Described below is a single TCR beta chain sequence and its context. The sample originates from a study of OX40 agonist ivuxolimab in advanced cancers. Study-wide background: Ivuxolimab is a fully human IgG2 antibody that activates OX40 (CD134). The diagnoses of dose-escalation patients were hepatocellular carcinoma, melanoma, renal cell or head and neck cancer. Therapy given before enrollment (anti-PD-1, anti-PD-L1 or anti-CTLA-4) was allowed, and 40% had some.

CDR1 and CDR2 from the germline V gene are MNHNY and SVGAGI (reference sequence). V lost 0 bases, J lost 1 base, and 12 bases lay in between. This CDR3 spans 16 amino acids. Sequenced by immunoSEQ multiplex PCR; TCRdb stores in-frame clones only, minus some. This sample has about 80,000 clones, with approximately 84% found just once. At baseline, cycle 4 day 1, and cycle 7 day 1, blood was sampled. This sample comprised CD4+ or CD8+ T cells sorted from blood, obtained in a trial of the OX40 agonist ivuxolimab. The chain is built from TRBV6-6 and TRBJ1-1; the D gene is possibly TRBD1 (6 bases). The TCR sequence derives from an adult with an advanced solid tumor such as melanoma, head and neck, liver or kidney cancer. This chain's CDR3 is CASSYSFQGRNTEAFF. CDR3 nucleotide sequence: TGTGCCAGCAGTTACTCGTTCCAGGGGCGGAACACTGAAGCTTTCTTT.